A single sample is the source of the 16 T cell receptor beta chains below, sequenced in a study of CXCR3-negative and CXCR3-positive naive CD8 T cells (dated 2019 in TCRdb). The reads were generated on a NextSeq 550. The Human TCR Profiling Kit (MiLaboratory) was used to make UMI-labeled 5' RACE TRB cDNA libraries. One entry per CDR3 protein sequence results from the TCRdb reprocessing of the reads, with DNA left out. This sample's clone table shows 70,000 to 100,000 distinct CDR3 sequences. Approximately 1.5% of the sample is held by the ten biggest clonotypes. Source material: naive CXCR3- CD8+ T cells from blood. The cell subset or site label for this specimen denotes: CD45RO-CCR7+CD27+CD95- naive CD8+ T cells lacking CXCR3 (TNR3-). Source of these receptors: a human donor in good health. Some clones in this sample may be carry-over from other donors' samples.

The chain employs TRBV12-3 or TRBV12-4 and TRBJ2-7; without DNA, the TCRdb call of TRBD2 cannot be checked. CDR3 length: 12 amino acids. CDR3 in amino acids: CASSQGTSEQYF.

The chain links TRBV29-1 to TRBJ2-1; the TRBD1 assignment by TCRdb is unverifiable without DNA. The CDR3 covers 14 residues. Germline V lookup: CDR1 SQVTM, CDR2 ANQGSEA. This CDR3 reads CSVVGTPGANEQFF.

The chain joins TRBV9 to TRBJ2-7; no DNA is available, so the TRBD2 call from TCRdb remains unchecked. The germline V gene has CDR1 SGDLS and CDR2 YYNGEE. The CDR3 sequence is 14 residues long. The CDR3 sequence is CASSAGGGPYEQYF.

The chain is built from TRBV7-7 and TRBJ2-6; TCRdb picks TRBD1, but there is no DNA to check that call. Germline assignment: CDR1 SSHAT and CDR2 FNYEAQ (reference sequence). The CDR3 covers 16 residues. CDR3 loop: CASSLESGAGANVLTF.

The rearrangement links TRBV28 to TRBJ1-1; lacking DNA, the TRBD1 call made by TCRdb goes unchecked. The CDR3 is 14 residues long. The germline V gene encodes CDR1 MDHEN and CDR2 SYDVKM. The CDR3 sequence: CASSYHRGQTEAFF.

The rearrangement joins TRBV20-1 to TRBJ1-2; TCRdb calls TRBD1, which cannot be checked without DNA. This CDR3 comprises 16 residues. Germline lookup yields CDR1 DFQATT and CDR2 SNEGSKA (reference sequence). CDR3 protein: CSAEVGTLFVNYGYTF.

The CDR3 region is CASSQNFGQATDQPQHF. J is TRBJ1-5 and V is TRBV6-5; the TRBD1 assignment by TCRdb is unverifiable without DNA. In germline, CDR1 is MNHEY, CDR2 SVGAGI. The CDR3 is made up of 17 amino acids.

The CDR3 sequence is CASSVDPGAEEQYF. J is TRBJ2-7 and V is TRBV9; the TCRdb D gene call, TRBD1, has no DNA to confirm it. Germline loops: CDR1 SGDLS, CDR2 YYNGEE. The CDR3 loop spans 14 amino acids.

The gene calls are TRBV19 and TRBJ2-7; the TRBD2 assignment by TCRdb is unverifiable without DNA. The germline CDR1 and CDR2 sequences are LNHDA and SQIVND (reference sequence). This CDR3 is built from 13 residues. CDR3 in amino acids: CASSPLDSYEQYF.

The V and J genes are TRBV20-1 and TRBJ1-2; TCRdb reports TRBD1, a call that lacks DNA to check it against. The germline CDR1 and CDR2 sequences are DFQATT and SNEGSKA (reference sequence). The CDR3 loop spans 15 amino acids. The CDR3: CSARGAGQGAFGYTF.

The rearrangement links TRBV9 to TRBJ2-1; without DNA, the TCRdb call of TRBD1 cannot be checked. The CDR3 runs to 13 residues. Per germline, CDR1 SGDLS and CDR2 YYNGEE. CDR3 sequence: CASSGGQVDEQFF.

This rearrangement joins TRBV20-1 to TRBJ1-5. The length of the CDR3 is 20 residues. Germline CDR1 reads DFQATT; CDR2 reads SNEGSKA (reference sequence). This chain's CDR3 is CSALFYPGGLEPLSNQPQHF.

V and J are TRBV15 and TRBJ2-7; the TCRdb call, TRBD1, lacks DNA for checking. Germline V lookup: CDR1 LNHNV, CDR2 YYDKDF (reference sequence). The CDR3 is 13 amino acids. CDR3 loop: CATSSDRVHEQYF.

The chain links TRBV29-1 to TRBJ2-7; the TRBD1 assignment by TCRdb is unverifiable without DNA. CDR3 length equals 12 residues. Germline V gene data show CDR1 as SQVTM and CDR2 as ANQGSEA. CDR3 region: CSVRVPPYEQYF.

The V call is TRBV29-1, the J call TRBJ1-2. The CDR3 is made up of 11 amino acids. Germline V gene sequence: CDR1 SQVTM, CDR2 ANQGSEA. The CDR3 protein is CSAPGGHGYTF.

According to its frequency, this clonotype is medium-sized (0.01 to 0.1%). The chain joins TRBV12-3 or TRBV12-4 to TRBJ2-1. The CDR3 has 15 residues. CDR3 residues: CASSSSGTQNNEQFF.